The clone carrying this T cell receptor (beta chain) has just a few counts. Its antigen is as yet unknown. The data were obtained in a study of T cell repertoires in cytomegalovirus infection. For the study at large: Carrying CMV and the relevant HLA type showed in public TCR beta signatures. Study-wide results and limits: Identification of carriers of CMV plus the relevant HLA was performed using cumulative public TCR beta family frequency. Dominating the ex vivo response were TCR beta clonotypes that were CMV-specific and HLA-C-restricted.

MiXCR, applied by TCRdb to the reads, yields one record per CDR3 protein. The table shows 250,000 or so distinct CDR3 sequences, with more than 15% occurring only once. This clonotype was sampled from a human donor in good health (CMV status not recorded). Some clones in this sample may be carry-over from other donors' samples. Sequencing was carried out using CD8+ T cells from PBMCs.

The CDR3 DNA is TGTGCCAGCAAGGGGGCGCTGACCGGGGAGCTGTTTTTT. This translates into CASKGALTGELFF. This chain links TRBV2 with TRBJ2-2, with TRBD1 identical over 7 bases. Trimming at V came to 7 bases and at J to 5 bases, leaving 4 bases not matched to a gene. The CDR3 extends over 13 amino acids. In germline, CDR1 is SNHLY, CDR2 FYNNEI. The full variable domain, in which reference TRBV2 and TRBJ2-2 provide the parts outside the CDR3, is EPEVTQTPSHQVTQMGQEVILRCVPISNHLYFYWYRQILGQKVEFLVSFYNNEISEKSEIFDDQFSVERPDGSNFTLKIRSTKLEDSAMYFCASKGALTGELFFGEGSRLTVL.